Presented here are 24 T cell receptor beta chains from one specimen sequenced in a study of T-cell reconstitution after alpha-beta-depleted transplantation in children. Library preparation (for TCRbeta) was performed with unique molecular identifiers. TCRdb fed the PCR reads into MiXCR, producing one record per CDR3 protein. The repertoire includes 250,000 to 400,000 distinct CDR3 sequences, around 20% of them detected once, and approximately 9.9% sits in the top ten. The material sequenced was PBMCs, mostly from graft donor cells, taken 180 days after TCRalphabeta/CD19-depleted stem cell transplant. These receptors came from a male patient aged 10 to 17 who had a stem cell transplant for acute lymphoblastic leukemia, so the T cells may come from the graft donor.

The gene calls are TRBV27 and TRBJ2-7; D is possibly TRBD1 (6 bases). Germline lookup yields CDR1 MNHEY and CDR2 SMNVEV (reference sequence). The length of the CDR3 is 15 residues. The V end lost 2 bases, the J end lost 0 bases, and 11 bases lay between the germline ends. CDR3 region: CASSLLGASSYEQYF. The DNA for the CDR3 is TGTGCCAGCAGTTTACTGGGGGCCAGCTCCTACGAGCAGTACTTC.

The rearrangement joins TRBV2 to TRBJ2-3; 9 bases are shared with TRBD2. In germline, CDR1 is SNHLY, CDR2 FYNNEI. The V gene end was trimmed by 7 bases and the J gene end by 3 bases; junction bases not matched to a gene: 5. The CDR3 spans 14 residues. The CDR3 is CASKAGGPTDTQYF. The CDR3 region has the DNA TGTGCCAGCAAGGCGGGAGGGCCGACAGATACGCAGTATTTT. The full variable domain, with the rest looked up from reference TRBV2 and TRBJ2-3, is EPEVTQTPSHQVTQMGQEVILRCVPISNHLYFYWYRQILGQKVEFLVSFYNNEISEKSEIFDDQFSVERPDGSNFTLKIRSTKLEDSAMYFCASKAGGPTDTQYFGPGTRLTVL.

CDR3 residues: CSARDPGGSSYNEQFF. The CDR3, as DNA: TGCAGTGCTAGAGATCCGGGGGGAAGCTCCTACAATGAGCAGTTCTTC. The rearrangement uses TRBV20-1 and TRBJ2-1; 7 nucleotides line up with TRBD2. This CDR3 spans 16 amino acids. CDR1 and CDR2 from the germline V gene are DFQATT and SNEGSKA (reference sequence). The junction had 5 bases not matched to a gene; V was cut back by 0 bases and J by 0 bases.

The sample holds many counts of this clonotype. This chain links TRBV7-8 with TRBJ2-3; D is perhaps TRBD2 (6 bases). V dropped 3 bases and J dropped 4 bases, with 8 bases sitting between them. CDR1 SGHVS and CDR2 FQNEAQ come from the germline V gene. The CDR3 covers 13 residues. The CDR3 region is CASSLLAADTQYF. The DNA of the CDR3 is TGTGCCAGCAGCTTGTTAGCGGCAGATACGCAGTATTTT.

The chain uses TRBV7-9 and TRBJ2-1, with D uncertain. CDR1 is SEHNR and CDR2 is FQNEAQ in the germline V gene (reference sequence). The CDR3 is made up of 15 amino acids. Trimming took off 1 base at V and 8 bases at J, with 15 bases between the two ends. This chain's CDR3 is CASSLVVGQNDEQFF. The CDR3 DNA follows: TGTGCCAGCAGCTTAGTTGTGGGTCAAAATGATGAGCAGTTCTTC.

J is TRBJ1-6 and V is TRBV7-9, with TRBD1 matching 8 bases. The CDR3 has 14 residues. Germline CDR1 and CDR2: SEHNR and FQNEAQ (reference sequence). J lost 10 bases, V lost 5 bases, and 7 bases had no gene match. The CDR3 nucleotides are TGTGCCAGCAGCCCTGACAGGGGTGAATCACCCCTCCACTTT. It encodes CASSPDRGESPLHF.

This clonotype was detected a few times. The V gene is TRBV7-9, the J gene TRBJ2-2; D is uncertain. The CDR3 extends over 15 amino acids. Germline V lookup: CDR1 SEHNR, CDR2 FQNEAQ (reference sequence). Trimming cost V 2 bases and J 4 bases, with 11 bases left between them. CDR3 nucleotides: TGTGCCAGCAGCTTAAAAGCCCCTTTCACCGGGGAGCTGTTTTTT. It encodes CASSLKAPFTGELFF.

This clonotype occurred a few times. This chain uses TRBV7-6 with TRBJ2-3; D not resolved. This CDR3 region has 15 residues. V dropped 5 bases and J dropped 0 bases, with 12 bases sitting between them. CDR1 and CDR2 from the germline V gene are SGHVS and FNYEAQ. CDR3 residues: CASSPYRSSTDTQYF. Written as DNA, the CDR3 is TGTGCCAGCAGCCCGTACAGATCTAGCACAGATACGCAGTATTTT.

The genes are TRBV6-5 and TRBJ2-5, with 11 bases that match TRBD2. The CDR3 has 18 residues. The V gene end was trimmed by 2 bases and the J gene end by 3 bases; junction bases not matched to a gene: 11. In germline, CDR1 is MNHEY, CDR2 SVGAGI. CDR3 loop: CASSYGLAGGYLEETQYF. Written as DNA, the CDR3 is TGTGCCAGCAGTTACGGGCTAGCGGGAGGTTACCTAGAAGAGACCCAGTACTTC.

The rearrangement links TRBV10-2 to TRBJ1-4; D is perhaps TRBD1 (6 bases). Germline V gene data show CDR1 as WSHSY and CDR2 as SAAADI. Trimming left V 5 bases short and J 7 bases short, with 17 bases between. The CDR3 totals 15 residues. The CDR3 loop reads CASSPLTGYGEKLFF. CDR3 DNA: TGCGCCAGCAGTCCACTGACAGGATACGGTGAAAAACTGTTTTTT.

This chain connects TRBV6-1 to TRBJ1-1; tentative D call: TRBD1 (6 bases). Trimming shortened V by 4 bases and J by 8 bases, and 17 bases separated the two germline ends. The CDR3 sequence is 14 residues long. Germline V gives CDR1 MNHNS, CDR2 SASEGT. CDR3 sequence (DNA): TGTGCCAGCAGTGGCCTTAGGGGGGGGGGCGAAGCTTTCTTT. Amino acids: CASSGLRGGGEAFF.

This chain uses TRBV5-1 with TRBJ2-5; either TRBD1 or TRBD2 may fit D (5 bases each). Germline CDR1 reads SGHRS; CDR2 reads YFSETQ. CDR3 length: 15 amino acids. Trimming removed 4 bases at V and 4 bases at J, with 17 bases between. The chain's CDR3 is CASSLGTASSETQYF. The CDR3 bases are TGCGCCAGCAGCCTAGGGACGGCCTCATCAGAGACCCAGTACTTC.

The V call is TRBV12-5, the J call TRBJ2-2, with 8 positions matching TRBD2. V shed 8 bases, J shed 4 bases, and the junction held 12 bases outside the gene matches. From germline, CDR1 is LGHNT and CDR2 FRNRAP. The CDR3 length is 16 residues. CDR3 in amino acids: CASTEFGLALTGELFF. CDR3 nucleotides: TGTGCTAGTACGGAATTCGGACTAGCCCTCACCGGGGAGCTGTTTTTT.

A single count supports this clonotype. V is TRBV20-1 and J is TRBJ1-1, with D maybe TRBD1 (5 bases). CDR3 length: 13 residues. Germline CDR1 and CDR2: DFQATT and SNEGSKA (reference sequence). The V and J ends lost 3 bases and 4 bases respectively, with 12 bases between them. CDR3 loop: CSASRRQGTEAFF. In DNA, the CDR3 is TGCAGTGCTAGCCGACGCCAGGGCACTGAAGCTTTCTTT.

The chain is built from TRBV29-1 and TRBJ2-3; 12 nucleotides line up with TRBD2. V was pared by 6 bases and J by 2 bases, with 15 bases of the junction left unmatched. There are 18 residues in the CDR3. CDR1 is SQVTM and CDR2 is ANQGSEA in the germline V gene. In nucleotides, the CDR3 is TGCAGCGTCATACTAGCGGGAGGCCAGTTCATTTTCACAGATACGCAGTATTTT. Translating gives CSVILAGGQFIFTDTQYF.

This clonotype was observed a handful of times. V usage is TRBV20-1 and J usage is TRBJ2-5; D might be TRBD1 (5 bases). Germline V CDR1 and CDR2: DFQATT, SNEGSKA (reference sequence). The V end lost 5 bases, the J end lost 1 base, and 23 bases lay between the germline ends. The length of the CDR3 is 17 residues. DNA of the CDR3: TGCAGTGCTCCCTCTGGACCGCAAAGGGGATTCCAAGAGACCCAGTACTTC. As protein: CSAPSGPQRGFQETQYF.

The chain links TRBV7-3 to TRBJ2-1; TRBD2 matches at 8 bases. V lost 4 bases and J lost 2; bases outside the gene matches: 4. Germline V gene data show CDR1 as SGHTA and CDR2 as FQGTGA. The CDR3 contains 15 residues. CDR3 in amino acids: CASSYSGAPYNEQFF. Written as DNA, the CDR3 is TGTGCCAGCAGCTATAGCGGGGCTCCCTACAATGAGCAGTTCTTC.

This chain uses TRBV7-3 with TRBJ2-3; the match to TRBD2 covers 12 bases. The CDR3 spans 15 residues. CDR1 SGHTA and CDR2 FQGTGA come from the germline V gene. J lost 6 bases, V lost 2 bases, and 3 bases had no gene match. CDR3 sequence reads: CASSLASGRADTQYF. The CDR3 DNA sequence: TGTGCCAGCAGCTTAGCTAGCGGGAGGGCGGATACGCAGTATTTT.

This clonotype was observed a handful of times. The CDR3: CASSVRAYQETQYF. CDR3 coding DNA: TGTGCCAGCAGCGTAAGGGCCTACCAAGAGACCCAGTACTTC. The genes are TRBV9 and TRBJ2-5; the D is unclear. The V end was cut by 1 base, the J end by 0 bases, with 7 bases between. CDR1 is SGDLS and CDR2 is YYNGEE in the germline V gene. This CDR3 has 14 residues. The complete variable domain, with remaining parts taken from reference TRBV9 and TRBJ2-5, reads DSGVTQTPKHLITATGQRVTLRCSPRSGDLSVYWYQQSLDQGLQFLIQYYNGEERAKGNILERFSAQQFPDLHSELNLSSLELGDSALYFCASSVRAYQETQYFGPGTRLLVL.

J is TRBJ2-3 and V is TRBV12-3 or TRBV12-4, with a possible D match to TRBD2 (5 bases). Trimming took 5 bases from V and 1 from J, leaving 13 bases between them. This CDR3 is 15 amino acids long. CDR3 nucleotides: TGTGCCAGCAGTGCGGGCCGGGGTGGCACAGATACGCAGTATTTT. Its protein product is CASSAGRGGTDTQYF.

This sequence joins TRBV11-2 and TRBJ2-2; 10 nucleotides match TRBD2. Germline values: CDR1 SGHAT, CDR2 FQNNGV. CDR3 length: 19 residues. The V segment lost 6 bases and the J segment 2 bases; nucleotides outside the gene matches: 15. This chain's CDR3 is CASRAGVLAGVLNTGELFF. The CDR3 DNA is TGTGCCAGCAGGGCCGGGGTTCTAGCGGGGGTCCTTAACACCGGGGAGCTGTTTTTT.

This clonotype was recorded once. V gene TRBV27 combines with J gene TRBJ2-7; possibly TRBD1 or TRBD2 for D (5 bases each). The germline V gene has CDR1 MNHEY and CDR2 SMNVEV (reference sequence). Trimming took 3 bases from V and 6 from J, leaving 12 bases between them. The CDR3 runs 13 residues. For the CDR3, the DNA is TGTGCCAGCAGTTTGAGGGGTTGGGGCGAGCAGTACTTC. Encoded protein: CASSLRGWGEQYF.

In its sample, this clonotype was seen a few times. V is TRBV7-2 and J is TRBJ2-1; unclear D gene. Trimming left V 0 bases short and J 5 bases short, with 5 bases between. CDR3 size: 13 residues. The germline CDR1 and CDR2 sequences are SGHTA and FQGNSA. CDR3 sequence reads: CASSLASNNEQFF. CDR3 sequence (DNA): TGTGCCAGCAGCTTAGCCAGTAACAATGAGCAGTTCTTC.

This clonotype was detected only once. The CDR3 DNA reads TGTGCCTGCTGTCCCACCCCAGGGGGCGGGATCTCCTACAATGAGCAGTTCTTC. This sequence encodes CACCPTPGGGISYNEQFF. This chain uses TRBV2 with TRBJ2-1; 8 nucleotides match TRBD1. The CDR3 has 18 amino acids. V dropped 11 bases and J dropped 0; count of bases not matched to a gene: 18. CDR1 and CDR2 from the germline V gene are SNHLY and FYNNEI. Filled out from reference TRBV2 and TRBJ2-1, the complete variable domain reads EPEVTQTPSHQVTQMGQEVILRCVPISNHLYFYWYRQILGQKVEFLVSFYNNEISEKSEIFDDQFSVERPDGSNFTLKIRSTKLEDSAMYFCACCPTPGGGISYNEQFFGPGTRLTVL.